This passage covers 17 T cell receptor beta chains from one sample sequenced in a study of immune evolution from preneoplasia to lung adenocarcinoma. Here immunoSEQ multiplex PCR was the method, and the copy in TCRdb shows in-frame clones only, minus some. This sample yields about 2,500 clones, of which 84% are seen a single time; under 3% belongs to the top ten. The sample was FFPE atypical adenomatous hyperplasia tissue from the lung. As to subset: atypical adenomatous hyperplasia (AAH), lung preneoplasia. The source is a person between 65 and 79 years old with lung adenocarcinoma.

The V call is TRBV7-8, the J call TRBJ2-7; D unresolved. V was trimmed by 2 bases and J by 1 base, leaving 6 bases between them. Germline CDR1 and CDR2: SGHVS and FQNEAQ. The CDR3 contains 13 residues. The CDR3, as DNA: TGTGCCAGCAGCTTATGGAGATCCTACGAGCAGTACTTC. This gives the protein CASSLWRSYEQYF.

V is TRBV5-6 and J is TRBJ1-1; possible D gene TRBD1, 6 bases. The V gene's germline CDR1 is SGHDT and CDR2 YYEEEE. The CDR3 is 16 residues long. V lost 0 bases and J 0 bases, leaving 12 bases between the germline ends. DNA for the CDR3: TGTGCCAGCAGCTTGGCGGCCAGGGGCATGAACACTGAAGCTTTCTTT. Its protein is CASSLAARGMNTEAFF. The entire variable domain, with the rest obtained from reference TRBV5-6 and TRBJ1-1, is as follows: DAGVTQSPTHLIKTRGQQVTLRCSPKSGHDTVSWYQQALGQGPQFIFQYYEEEERQRGNFPDRFSGHQFPNYSSELNVNALLLGDSALYLCASSLAARGMNTEAFFGQGTRLTVV.

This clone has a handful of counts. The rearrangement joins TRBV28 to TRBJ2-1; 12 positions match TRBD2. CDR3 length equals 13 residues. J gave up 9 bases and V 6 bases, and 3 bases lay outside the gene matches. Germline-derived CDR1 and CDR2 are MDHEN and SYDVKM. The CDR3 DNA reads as TGTGCCAGCAGGACTAGCGGGAGATTTGAGCAGTTCTTC. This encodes CASRTSGRFEQFF.

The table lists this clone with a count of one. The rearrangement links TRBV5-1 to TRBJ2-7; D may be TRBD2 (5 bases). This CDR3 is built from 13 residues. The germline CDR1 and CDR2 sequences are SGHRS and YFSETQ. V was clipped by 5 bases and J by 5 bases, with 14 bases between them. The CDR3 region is CASSSLAGNEQYF. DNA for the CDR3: TGCGCCAGCAGTTCTCTTGCCGGGAACGAGCAGTACTTC.

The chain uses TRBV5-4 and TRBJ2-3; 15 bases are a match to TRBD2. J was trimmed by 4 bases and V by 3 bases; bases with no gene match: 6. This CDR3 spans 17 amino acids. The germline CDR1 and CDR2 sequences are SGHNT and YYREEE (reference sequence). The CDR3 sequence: CASSSGTSGRRADTQYF. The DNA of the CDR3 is TGTGCCAGCAGCTCCGGGACTAGCGGGAGGCGGGCAGATACGCAGTATTTT.

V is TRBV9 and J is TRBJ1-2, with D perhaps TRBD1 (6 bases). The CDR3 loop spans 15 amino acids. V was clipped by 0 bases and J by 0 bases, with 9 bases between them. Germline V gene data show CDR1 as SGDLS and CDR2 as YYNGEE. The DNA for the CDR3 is TGTGCCAGCAGCGTAGGTGGGACACCTAACTATGGCTACACCTTC. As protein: CASSVGGTPNYGYTF.

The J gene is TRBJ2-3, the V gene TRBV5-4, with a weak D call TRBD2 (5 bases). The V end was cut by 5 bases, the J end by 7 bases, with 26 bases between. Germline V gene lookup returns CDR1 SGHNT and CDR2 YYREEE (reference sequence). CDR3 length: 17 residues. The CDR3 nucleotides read TGTGCCAGCAGTTTTGCACTACTAGGGCCGAAAGTCCATACGCAGTATTTT. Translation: CASSFALLGPKVHTQYF. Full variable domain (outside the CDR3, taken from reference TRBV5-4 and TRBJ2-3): ETGVTQSPTHLIKTRGQQVTLRCSSQSGHNTVSWYQQALGQGPQFIFQYYREEENGRGNFPPRFSGLQFPNYSSELNVNALELDDSALYLCASSFALLGPKVHTQYFGPGTRLTVL.

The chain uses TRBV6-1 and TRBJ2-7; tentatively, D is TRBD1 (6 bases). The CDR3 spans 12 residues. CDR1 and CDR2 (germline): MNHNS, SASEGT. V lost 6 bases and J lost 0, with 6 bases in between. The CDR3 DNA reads TGTGCCAGCAGGGACAGCTCCTACGAGCAGTACTTC. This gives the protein CASRDSSYEQYF.

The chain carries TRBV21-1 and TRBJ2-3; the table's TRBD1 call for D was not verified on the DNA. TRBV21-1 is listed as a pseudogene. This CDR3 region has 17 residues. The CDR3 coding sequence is TGTGCCAGCAGCAAAAGGAGGGGGCAAATCCGAACAGATACGCAGTATTTT. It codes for CASSKRRGQIRTDTQYF.

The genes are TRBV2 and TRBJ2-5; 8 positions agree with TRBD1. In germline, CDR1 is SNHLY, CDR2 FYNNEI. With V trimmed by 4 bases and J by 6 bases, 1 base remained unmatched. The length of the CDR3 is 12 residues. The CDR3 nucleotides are TGTGCCAGCAGTGGACAGGGGCAGACCCAGTACTTC. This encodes CASSGQGQTQYF.

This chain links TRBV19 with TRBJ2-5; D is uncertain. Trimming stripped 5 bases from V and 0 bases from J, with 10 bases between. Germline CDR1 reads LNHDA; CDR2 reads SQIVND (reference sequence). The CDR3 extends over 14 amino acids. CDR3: CASSSGRHQETQYF. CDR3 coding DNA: TGTGCCAGTAGTTCGGGCAGACACCAAGAGACCCAGTACTTC.

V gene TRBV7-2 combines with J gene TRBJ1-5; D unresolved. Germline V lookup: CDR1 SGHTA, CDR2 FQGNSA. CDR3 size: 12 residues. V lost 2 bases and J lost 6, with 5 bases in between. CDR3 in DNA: TGTGCCAGCAGCTTAAGGGCTCAGCCCCAGCATTTT. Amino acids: CASSLRAQPQHF.

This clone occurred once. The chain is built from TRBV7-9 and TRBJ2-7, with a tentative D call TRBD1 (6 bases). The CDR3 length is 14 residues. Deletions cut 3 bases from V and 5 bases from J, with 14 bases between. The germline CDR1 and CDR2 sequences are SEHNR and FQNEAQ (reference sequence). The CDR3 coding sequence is TGTGCCAGCAGCTTGGGACAACCGGGCCACGAGCAGTACTTC. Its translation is CASSLGQPGHEQYF.

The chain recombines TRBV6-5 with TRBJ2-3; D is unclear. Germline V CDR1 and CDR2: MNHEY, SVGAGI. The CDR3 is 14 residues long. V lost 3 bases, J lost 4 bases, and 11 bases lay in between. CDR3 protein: CASSYSPSADTQYF. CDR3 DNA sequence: TGTGCCAGCAGTTATTCCCCGTCCGCAGATACGCAGTATTTT.

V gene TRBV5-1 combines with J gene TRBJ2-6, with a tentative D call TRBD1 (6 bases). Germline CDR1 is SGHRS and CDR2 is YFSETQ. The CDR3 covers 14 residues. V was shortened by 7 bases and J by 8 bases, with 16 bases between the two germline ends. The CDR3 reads CASSRAGVSNVLTF. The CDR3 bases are TGCGCCAGCTCCAGGGCAGGGGTGTCCAACGTCCTGACTTTC.

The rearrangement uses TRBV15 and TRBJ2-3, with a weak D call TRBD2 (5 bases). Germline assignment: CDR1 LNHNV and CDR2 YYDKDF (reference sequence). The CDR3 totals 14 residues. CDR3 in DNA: TGTGTCACTAGGCGTCGGGCCGAAGGGGATACGCAGTATTTT. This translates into CVTRRRAEGDTQYF.

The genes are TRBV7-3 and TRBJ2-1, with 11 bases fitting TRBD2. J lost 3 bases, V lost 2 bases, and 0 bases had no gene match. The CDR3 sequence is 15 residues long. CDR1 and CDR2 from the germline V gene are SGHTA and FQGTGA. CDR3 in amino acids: CASSLGLAGYNEQFF. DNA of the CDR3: TGTGCCAGCAGCTTAGGACTAGCGGGCTACAATGAGCAGTTCTTC. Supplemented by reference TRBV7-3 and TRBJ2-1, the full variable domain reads GAGVSQTPSNKVTEKGKYVELRCDPISGHTALYWYRQSLGQGPEFLIYFQGTGAADDSGLPNDRFFAVRPEGSVSTLKIQRTERGDSAVYLCASSLGLAGYNEQFFGPGTRLTVL.